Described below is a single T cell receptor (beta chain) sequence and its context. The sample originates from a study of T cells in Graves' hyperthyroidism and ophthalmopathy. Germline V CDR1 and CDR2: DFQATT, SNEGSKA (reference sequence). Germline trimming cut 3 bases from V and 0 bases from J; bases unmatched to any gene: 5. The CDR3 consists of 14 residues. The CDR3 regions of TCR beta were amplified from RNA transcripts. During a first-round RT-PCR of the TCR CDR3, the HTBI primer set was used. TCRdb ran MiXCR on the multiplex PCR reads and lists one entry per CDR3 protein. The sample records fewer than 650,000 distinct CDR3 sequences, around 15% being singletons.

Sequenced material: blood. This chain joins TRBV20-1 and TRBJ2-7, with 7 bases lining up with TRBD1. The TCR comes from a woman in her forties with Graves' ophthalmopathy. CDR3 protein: CSASGKGASYEQYF. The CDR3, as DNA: TGCAGTGCTAGCGGGAAGGGGGCCTCCTACGAGCAGTACTTC.